The 13 T cell receptor beta chains below all came from one sample that was sequenced in a study of control samples from healthy donors and cancer patients. Assay: immunoSEQ multiplex PCR; the TCRdb copy retains only in-frame clones and omits some. The repertoire holds roughly 100,000 clones, roughly 85% seen once, with roughly 13% in the top ten. Sequencing was done on a sample of blood. These TCRs come from a woman aged 50 to 60 in good health.

J is TRBJ2-7 and V is TRBV5-5; 8 nucleotides line up with TRBD1. The junction had 16 bases not matched to a gene; V was cut back by 5 bases and J by 0 bases. The CDR3 spans 18 residues. Looked up from germline, CDR1 is SGHKS and CDR2 is YYEKEE (reference sequence). The CDR3 protein is CASSKVNRDRIISYEQYF. CDR3 nucleotide sequence: TGTGCCAGCAGTAAAGTAAACCGGGACAGGATTATCTCCTACGAGCAGTACTTC.

About this clone: One junction end does not reproduce the germline sequence, and a read error may be involved. The rearrangement uses TRBV5-1 and TRBJ2-7; TRBD2 might be the D (5 bases). CDR1 is SGHRS and CDR2 is YFSETQ in the germline V gene. This CDR3 has 14 residues. CDR3 in amino acids: CVSSAAGIWDEQYF. The CDR3 coding sequence is TGCGTCAGCAGCGCGGCGGGCATTTGGGACGAGCAGTACTTC.

V usage is TRBV28 and J usage is TRBJ2-7; 11 bases align to TRBD1. Germline V gene sequence: CDR1 MDHEN, CDR2 SYDVKM. The V segment lost 7 bases and the J segment 6 bases; nucleotides outside the gene matches: 8. The CDR3 runs 14 residues. CDR3 nucleotides: TGTGCCAGCACCATGGACAGGGGGCTTTTCGAGCAGTACTTC. Encoded protein: CASTMDRGLFEQYF.

The gene calls are TRBV11-1 and TRBJ2-5; D unclear. V gave up 1 base and J gave up 4 bases, with 10 bases separating them. The CDR3 contains 14 residues. Germline-derived CDR1 and CDR2 are SGHAT and FQDESV (reference sequence). The CDR3 loop reads CASSLESLTETQYF. In nucleotides, the CDR3 is TGTGCCAGCAGCTTAGAATCCTTGACAGAGACCCAGTACTTC.

V is TRBV21-1 and J is TRBJ1-6; the D call TRBD1 from the table was never checked on the DNA. TRBV21-1 is termed a pseudogene. This CDR3 spans 12 amino acids. The CDR3 spells CASSNRGEPLHF. CDR3 DNA sequence: TGTGCCAGCAGCAATAGGGGTGAACCCCTCCACTTT.

The chain recombines TRBV30 with TRBJ2-7; no clear D. Germline V gene lookup returns CDR1 GTSNPN and CDR2 SVGIG (reference sequence). Trimming removed 0 bases from V and 5 bases from J, with 5 bases in between. The CDR3 is 11 amino acids. DNA of the CDR3: TGTGCCTGGAGTGTGAGGAACGAGCAGTACTTC. It specifies CAWSVRNEQYF.

CDR3 loop: CASSLVGGNQPQHF. The CDR3 coding sequence is TGTGCCAGCAGCTTAGTAGGCGGTAATCAGCCCCAGCATTTT. The chain recombines TRBV11-2 with TRBJ1-5; D remains ambiguous. V was trimmed by 1 base and J by 4 bases, leaving 8 bases between them. The CDR3 totals 14 residues. Germline CDR1 is SGHAT and CDR2 is FQNNGV.

This sequence joins TRBV12-3 or TRBV12-4 and TRBJ1-5; D gene uncertain. This CDR3 contains 13 residues. The V end was cut by 3 bases, the J end by 3 bases, with 6 bases between. CDR3 sequence reads: CASSLGYNQPQHF. CDR3 coding DNA: TGTGCCAGCAGTTTGGGTTACAATCAGCCCCAGCATTTT.

This chain connects TRBV5-6 to TRBJ2-2; possible D gene TRBD1, 5 bases. Trimming pared 0 bases from V and 4 bases from J, leaving 10 bases between. This CDR3 contains 15 residues. Looked up from germline, CDR1 is SGHDT and CDR2 is YYEEEE. CDR3 amino acids: CASSLVQVLTGELFF. CDR3 coding DNA: TGTGCCAGCAGCTTGGTACAGGTACTCACCGGGGAGCTGTTTTTT.

The V gene is TRBV6-2 or TRBV6-3, the J gene TRBJ1-1; TRBD1 aligns across 7 bases. J lost 1 base, V lost 0 bases, and 8 bases had no gene match. Germline CDR1 and CDR2: MNHEY and SVGEGT. The CDR3 is 17 residues long. CDR3 in amino acids: CASSYSDVDRANTEAFF. The CDR3 DNA sequence: TGTGCCAGCAGTTACTCGGATGTTGACAGGGCGAACACTGAAGCTTTCTTT.

The DNA of the CDR3 is TGTGCCAGCAGGTCAGCGGGGGGGAATTACAATGAGCAGTTCTTC. Translation gives CASRSAGGNYNEQFF. The chain has TRBV7-3 and TRBJ2-1, with 10 bases fitting TRBD2. This CDR3 is 15 amino acids long. Germline V gene lookup returns CDR1 SGHTA and CDR2 FQGTGA. The ends lost 6 bases at V and 4 bases at J; junction bases unmatched: 6.

This chain uses TRBV3-1 (or the pseudogene TRBV3-2) with TRBJ2-2, with D possibly being TRBD1 (5 bases). The CDR3 extends over 15 amino acids. V was cut by 4 bases and J by 1 base, with 10 bases left in between. Germline-derived CDR1 and CDR2 are LGHDT and YNNKEL (reference sequence). The CDR3 region has the DNA TGTGCCAGCAGCCCTACAGGTCTGAACACCGGGGAGCTGTTTTTT. As protein: CASSPTGLNTGELFF.

The chain carries TRBV5-1 and TRBJ2-1; the D gene is possibly TRBD1 (6 bases). Germline-derived CDR1 and CDR2 are SGHRS and YFSETQ. Trimming pared 0 bases from V and 9 bases from J, leaving 10 bases between. This CDR3 spans 13 amino acids. CDR3 residues: CASSLGLGGEQFF. The DNA of the CDR3 is TGCGCCAGCAGCTTGGGCCTAGGGGGTGAGCAGTTCTTC. The full variable domain, its missing parts supplied by reference TRBV5-1 and TRBJ2-1, is KAGVTQTPRYLIKTRGQQVTLSCSPISGHRSVSWYQQTPGQGLQFLFEYFSETQRNKGNFPGRFSGRQFSNSRSEMNVSTLELGDSALYLCASSLGLGGEQFFGPGTRLTVL.